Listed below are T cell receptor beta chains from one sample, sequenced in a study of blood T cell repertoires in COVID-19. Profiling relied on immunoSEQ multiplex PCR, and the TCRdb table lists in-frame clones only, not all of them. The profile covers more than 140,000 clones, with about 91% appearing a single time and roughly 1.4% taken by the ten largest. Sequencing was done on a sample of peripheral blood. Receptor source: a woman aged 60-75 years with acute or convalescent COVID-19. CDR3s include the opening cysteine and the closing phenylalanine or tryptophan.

CDR3: CASSLGRGFYGYTF
V: TRBV11-2
J: TRBJ1-2

CDR3: CASSLGPSQGEAFF
V: TRBV11-2
J: TRBJ1-1

CDR3: CAVRVANTEAFF
V: TRBV19
J: TRBJ1-1

CDR3: CASSPWVGPEEKLFF
V: TRBV7-2
J: TRBJ1-4

CDR3: CASSTDRAGKTQYF
V: TRBV11-2
J: TRBJ2-5

CDR3: CASTRGRGINTEAFF
V: TRBV6-5
J: TRBJ1-1

CDR3: CASSVAYKDQPQHF
V: TRBV19
J: TRBJ1-5

CDR3: CAARRQGDTGELFF
V: TRBV27
J: TRBJ2-2

CDR3: CASSLGPGETGELFF
V: TRBV5-1
J: TRBJ2-2

CDR3: CASSLVDGYNEQFF
V: TRBV7-2
J: TRBJ2-1

CDR3: CASASGTGLSPLHF
V: TRBV4-2
J: TRBJ1-6

CDR3: CAWSVDSHTDTQYF
V: TRBV30
J: TRBJ2-3

CDR3: CASRRQGGNQPQHF
V: TRBV28
J: TRBJ1-5

CDR3: CASKPSGSTDTQYF
V: TRBV7-3
J: TRBJ2-3

CDR3: CASSVAARASTDTQYF
V: TRBV9
J: TRBJ2-3

CDR3: CASRYGTGPGYTF
V: TRBV28
J: TRBJ1-2

CDR3: CASSLALAGGRETQYF
V: TRBV11-2
J: TRBJ2-5

CDR3: CASSSGTGENYGYTF
V: TRBV5-1
J: TRBJ1-2

CDR3: CASSEEQGVVGYTF
V: TRBV6-1
J: TRBJ1-2

CDR3: CASRGGLRFNEQFF
V: TRBV6-5
J: TRBJ2-1

CDR3: CAWGQGVFPGELFF
V: TRBV30
J: TRBJ2-2

CDR3: CASSQDGGYTF
V: TRBV7-9
J: TRBJ1-2

CDR3: CASSMGTGPYEQYF
V: TRBV19
J: TRBJ2-7

CDR3: CASSPRTGWSYEQYF
V: TRBV7-2
J: TRBJ2-7

CDR3: CASSSPTGTLHF
V: TRBV11-2
J: TRBJ1-6

CDR3: CASSRTGLNQPQHF
V: TRBV6-5
J: TRBJ1-5

CDR3: CASSLGGRGDSETQYF
V: TRBV5-1
J: TRBJ2-5

CDR3: CASSLEPPVGALNSPLHF
V: TRBV11-3
J: TRBJ1-6

CDR3: CASSQVGALSEQYF
V: TRBV3-1/TRBV3-2
J: TRBJ2-7

CDR3: CASSPPQGGAAFF
V: TRBV18
J: TRBJ1-1